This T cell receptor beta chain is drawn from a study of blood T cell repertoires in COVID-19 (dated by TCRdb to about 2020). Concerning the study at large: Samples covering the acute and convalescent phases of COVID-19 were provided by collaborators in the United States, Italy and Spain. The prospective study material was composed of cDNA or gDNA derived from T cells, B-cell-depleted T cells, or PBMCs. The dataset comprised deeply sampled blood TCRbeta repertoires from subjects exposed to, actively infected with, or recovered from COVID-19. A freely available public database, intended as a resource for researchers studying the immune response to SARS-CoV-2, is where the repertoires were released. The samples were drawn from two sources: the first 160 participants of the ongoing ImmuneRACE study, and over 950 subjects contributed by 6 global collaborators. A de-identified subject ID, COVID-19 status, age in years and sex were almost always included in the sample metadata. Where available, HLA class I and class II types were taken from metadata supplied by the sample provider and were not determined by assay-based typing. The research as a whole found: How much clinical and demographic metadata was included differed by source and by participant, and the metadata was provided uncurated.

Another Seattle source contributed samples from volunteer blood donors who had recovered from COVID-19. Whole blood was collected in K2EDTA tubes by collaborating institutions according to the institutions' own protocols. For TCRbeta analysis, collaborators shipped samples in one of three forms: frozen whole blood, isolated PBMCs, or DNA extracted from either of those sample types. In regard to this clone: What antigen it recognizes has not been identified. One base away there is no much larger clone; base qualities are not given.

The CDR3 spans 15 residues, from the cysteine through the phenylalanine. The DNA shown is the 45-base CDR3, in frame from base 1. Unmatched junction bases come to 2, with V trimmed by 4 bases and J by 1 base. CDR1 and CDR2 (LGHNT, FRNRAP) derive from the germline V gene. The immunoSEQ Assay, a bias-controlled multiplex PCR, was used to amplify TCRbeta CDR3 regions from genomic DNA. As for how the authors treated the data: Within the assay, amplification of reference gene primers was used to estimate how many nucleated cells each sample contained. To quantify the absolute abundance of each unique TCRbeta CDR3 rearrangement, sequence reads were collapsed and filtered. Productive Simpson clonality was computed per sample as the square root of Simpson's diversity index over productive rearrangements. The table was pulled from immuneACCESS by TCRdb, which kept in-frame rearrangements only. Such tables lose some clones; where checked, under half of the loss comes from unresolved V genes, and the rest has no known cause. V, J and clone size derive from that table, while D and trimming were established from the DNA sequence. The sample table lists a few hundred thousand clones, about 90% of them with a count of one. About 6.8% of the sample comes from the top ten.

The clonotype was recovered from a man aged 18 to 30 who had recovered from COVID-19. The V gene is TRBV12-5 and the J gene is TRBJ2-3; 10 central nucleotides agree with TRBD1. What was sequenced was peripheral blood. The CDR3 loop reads CASGSTGGGTDTQYF. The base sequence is TGTGCTAGTGGTTCGACAGGGGGCGGCACAGATACGCAGTATTTT.